These T cell receptor beta chains were read from a single sample in a study of blood T cell repertoires in COVID-19. Produced via immunoSEQ multiplex PCR; TCRdb's table is partial and in-frame only. The sample records nearly 350,000 clones, under 95% being singletons. The sequencing input was peripheral blood. These receptors originate from a woman aged 18-29 years who had recovered from COVID-19. Each CDR3 is given with its conserved first and last residue. The D gene is left open where the match is weak. Size is omitted from some rows. Given values are once, few, many or a class for expanded clones.

DNA: TGTGCCTGGAGTCGGGGCACAGATACGCAGTATTTT
CDR3: CAWSRGTDTQYF
J: TRBJ2-3
V: TRBV30
D: -
size: -

DNA: TGTGCCAGCAGCTTAACGGGTGATAGCTCTGGAAACACCATATATTTT
CDR3: CASSLTGDSSGNTIYF
J: TRBJ1-3
V: TRBV7-9
D: -
size: -

DNA: TGTGCCTCCGTTGGGACTACCTACAATGAGCAGTTCTTC
CDR3: CASVGTTYNEQFF
J: TRBJ2-1
V: TRBV10-3
D: TRBD2
size: once

DNA: TGTGCCAGCAGCGTAAACCAGGGGCCCGATGGCTACACCTTC
CDR3: CASSVNQGPDGYTF
J: TRBJ1-2
V: TRBV7-9
D: -
size: -

DNA: TGTGCAAGCGCCCGGGGTTCCTACAATGAGCAGTTCTTC
CDR3: CASARGSYNEQFF
J: TRBJ2-1
V: TRBV5-4
D: -
size: -

DNA: TGTGCCAGCAGCTTGGGTATTTCCACAGATACGCAGTATTTT
CDR3: CASSLGISTDTQYF
J: TRBJ2-3
V: TRBV5-6
D: -
size: -

DNA: TGCGCCAGCACGCTGGGACTAGCGGGCCCTGGGGATGAGCAGTTCTTC
CDR3: CASTLGLAGPGDEQFF
J: TRBJ2-1
V: TRBV5-1
D: TRBD2
size: -

DNA: TGTGCCAGCAGTGAGCCGGGACAGGGAGGCCCATTCCTGGGCGGGGAGCTGTTTTTT
CDR3: CASSEPGQGGPFLGGELFF
J: TRBJ2-2
V: TRBV6-1
D: TRBD1
size: -

DNA: TGTGCCAGCAGCTTGGGACTAGCGGTCTACAATGAGCAGTTCTTC
CDR3: CASSLGLAVYNEQFF
J: TRBJ2-1
V: TRBV5-4
D: TRBD2
size: -

DNA: TGTGCCTGGGGGCTAGCGGGCCCGAACACCGGGGAGCTGTTTTTT
CDR3: CAWGLAGPNTGELFF
J: TRBJ2-2
V: TRBV30
D: TRBD2
size: once

DNA: TGTGCCAGCAATCCAAGGGGACTGCCCTACAATGAGCAGTTCTTC
CDR3: CASNPRGLPYNEQFF
J: TRBJ2-1
V: TRBV6-5
D: -
size: -

DNA: TGTGCCAGTAGTAGAAATCCAGGGGTAGTAAATCAGCCCCAGCATTTT
CDR3: CASSRNPGVVNQPQHF
J: TRBJ1-5
V: TRBV19
D: -
size: few

DNA: TGTGCCAGCAGCTTCCCAGGGTCCACCACCGGGGAGCTGTTTTTT
CDR3: CASSFPGSTTGELFF
J: TRBJ2-2
V: TRBV5-4
D: -
size: -

DNA: TGTGCCAGTAGCCAGAACACCGGGGAGCTGTTTTTT
CDR3: CASSQNTGELFF
J: TRBJ2-2
V: TRBV19
D: -
size: once

DNA: TGTGCCAGCAGCTTAGGCCAGATGGGGGCGGAATTTTCACCCCTCCACTTT
CDR3: CASSLGQMGAEFSPLHF
J: TRBJ1-6
V: TRBV13
D: -
size: -

DNA: TGTGCCAGCAGTCCGAATTCAAGGACGGGGGAAACCTTCGGTGGCTACACCTTC
CDR3: CASSPNSRTGETFGGYTF
J: TRBJ1-2
V: TRBV6-6
D: -
size: -

DNA: TGTGCCTGGAATGCCGGACTGGTCGGGGAGACCCAGTACTTC
CDR3: CAWNAGLVGETQYF
J: TRBJ2-5
V: TRBV30
D: -
size: -

DNA: TGTGCCAGCAGCTTCCGGGACAGGGTTCAAGAGACCCAGTACTTC
CDR3: CASSFRDRVQETQYF
J: TRBJ2-5
V: TRBV5-6
D: TRBD1
size: -

DNA: TGTGCCAGCAGCATAGGGACTTCTAAGGATACGCAGTATTTT
CDR3: CASSIGTSKDTQYF
J: TRBJ2-3
V: TRBV5-4
D: -
size: -

DNA: TGTGCCACCAGTGATTTCACAGGGGGGAACTATGGCTACACCTTC
CDR3: CATSDFTGGNYGYTF
J: TRBJ1-2
V: TRBV24-1
D: TRBD1
size: few

DNA: TGTGCCACCGGGGAGCGAATTAGCACAGATACGCAGTATTTT
CDR3: CATGERISTDTQYF
J: TRBJ2-3
V: TRBV6-6
D: -
size: -

DNA: TGTGCCATCAGCGTGGGACTAGCGGGAGTGGAGGAGCAGTTCTTC
CDR3: CAISVGLAGVEEQFF
J: TRBJ2-1
V: TRBV10-3
D: TRBD2
size: -

DNA: TGTGCCAGCAGCCAGGGGGCGGGCTATGGCTACACCTTC
CDR3: CASSQGAGYGYTF
J: TRBJ1-2
V: TRBV3-1/TRBV3-2
D: -
size: -

DNA: TGTGCCACCAGTGATCGGACAGGGGTGGGTGGCGCTTTCTTT
CDR3: CATSDRTGVGGAFF
J: TRBJ1-1
V: TRBV24-1
D: TRBD1
size: -

DNA: TGTGCCAGCAGCTATACGGAGGAGGGCTACAATGAGCAGTTCTTC
CDR3: CASSYTEEGYNEQFF
J: TRBJ2-1
V: TRBV6-2/TRBV6-3
D: -
size: -

DNA: TGTGCCAGCAGTTTCTGGAGCTCCTATAATTCACCCCTCCACTTT
CDR3: CASSFWSSYNSPLHF
J: TRBJ1-6
V: TRBV27
D: -
size: -

DNA: TGTGCCAGCTATAGGAGGGGAGAGGACTATGGCTACACCTTC
CDR3: CASYRRGEDYGYTF
J: TRBJ1-2
V: TRBV5-4
D: -
size: -

DNA: TGTGCCAGCAGTGAACGGCAGGGGCTACTTAACACCATATATTTT
CDR3: CASSERQGLLNTIYF
J: TRBJ1-3
V: TRBV2
D: -
size: few

DNA: TGCGCCAGCAGCATACGACAGGGTAAGGGCACTGAAGCTTTCTTT
CDR3: CASSIRQGKGTEAFF
J: TRBJ1-1
V: TRBV5-1
D: TRBD1
size: -

DNA: TGTGCCAGCAGCTTGAATAGCATGAATGAGCAGTTCTTC
CDR3: CASSLNSMNEQFF
J: TRBJ2-1
V: TRBV11-3
D: -
size: -

DNA: TGCGCCAGCAGCAAATCACAGGGGGGAAGCTCCTATAATTCACCCCTCCACTTT
CDR3: CASSKSQGGSSYNSPLHF
J: TRBJ1-6
V: TRBV4-1
D: TRBD1
size: -

DNA: TGCGCCAGCAGCTTGGTAAGCGGGAGCATCAATGAGCAGTTCTTC
CDR3: CASSLVSGSINEQFF
J: TRBJ2-1
V: TRBV5-1
D: TRBD2
size: -

DNA: TGTGCCAGCTCACCACGAGACTCTGGAAACACCATATATTTT
CDR3: CASSPRDSGNTIYF
J: TRBJ1-3
V: TRBV18
D: -
size: once

DNA: TGTGCCAGCCGCACGACAGGGGCAGAGACCCAGTACTTC
CDR3: CASRTTGAETQYF
J: TRBJ2-5
V: TRBV27
D: TRBD1
size: -

DNA: TGTGCCAGCAGCTTAGTAGTAGCGCCCTACAATGAGCAGTTCTTC
CDR3: CASSLVVAPYNEQFF
J: TRBJ2-1
V: TRBV11-2
D: -
size: -

DNA: TGTGCCAGCAGCGTAGCACCTATAGACTATGGCTACACCTTC
CDR3: CASSVAPIDYGYTF
J: TRBJ1-2
V: TRBV9
D: -
size: -

DNA: TGTGCCAGCAGCTTGGCTCGGAGAAATGAGCAGTTCTTC
CDR3: CASSLARRNEQFF
J: TRBJ2-1
V: TRBV5-4
D: -
size: -

DNA: TGTGCCAGCAGTGAACGGATCAGGGAACCCGGGGAGCTGTTTTTT
CDR3: CASSERIREPGELFF
J: TRBJ2-2
V: TRBV2
D: -
size: -

DNA: TGCAGCGTTGATAAGGGGTATCCCGGGGAGCTGTTTTTT
CDR3: CSVDKGYPGELFF
J: TRBJ2-2
V: TRBV29-1
D: -
size: -

DNA: TGCGCCAGCAGCTGGGACAGGGGTGGCTACACCTTC
CDR3: CASSWDRGGYTF
J: TRBJ1-2
V: TRBV5-1
D: TRBD1
size: once

DNA: TGTGCCAGCAGCCCACCCCACCAACTAGCTCCGGGGGAGCTGTTTTTT
CDR3: CASSPPHQLAPGELFF
J: TRBJ2-2
V: TRBV11-2
D: -
size: -

DNA: TGTGCCAGCAGTCCCGGAATAGCGGACTACAATGAGCAGTTCTTC
CDR3: CASSPGIADYNEQFF
J: TRBJ2-1
V: TRBV6-2/TRBV6-3
D: -
size: few

DNA: TGTGCCAGCAGCCAAGAGAAAGGGGTACCTGAGCAGTTCTTC
CDR3: CASSQEKGVPEQFF
J: TRBJ2-1
V: TRBV14
D: -
size: -

DNA: TGCGCCAGCAGCCAAGATGGAGGGACCTACACCGGGGAGCTGTTTTTT
CDR3: CASSQDGGTYTGELFF
J: TRBJ2-2
V: TRBV4-1
D: -
size: -

DNA: TGTGCCTGGAGTGTACCCCAGGGCCGAAAACTGTTTTTT
CDR3: CAWSVPQGRKLFF
J: TRBJ1-4
V: TRBV30
D: -
size: -

DNA: TGTGCCAGTAGTCCACAAGCGGGAATTTACAATGAGCAGTTCTTC
CDR3: CASSPQAGIYNEQFF
J: TRBJ2-1
V: TRBV19
D: TRBD2
size: -

DNA: TGCGCCAGCAGCCAAGCTCTAGCGGGAGAATATGAGCAGTTCTTC
CDR3: CASSQALAGEYEQFF
J: TRBJ2-1
V: TRBV4-3
D: TRBD2
size: -

DNA: TGTGCCAGCAGTGAATTCCCGTACAATGAGCAGTTCTTC
CDR3: CASSEFPYNEQFF
J: TRBJ2-1
V: TRBV2
D: -
size: -

DNA: TGTGCCGCGGGGACAGGGGGCAACCAGCCCCAGCATTTT
CDR3: CAAGTGGNQPQHF
J: TRBJ1-5
V: TRBV10-3
D: TRBD1
size: -

DNA: TGCGCCAGCAGCCTGACAGCACCTGGGGAGCAGTTCTTC
CDR3: CASSLTAPGEQFF
J: TRBJ2-1
V: TRBV4-1
D: -
size: -

DNA: TGTGCCAGCAGCTCCAGGGGGCCCCGGGCGCAGTATTTT
CDR3: CASSSRGPRAQYF
J: TRBJ2-3
V: TRBV12-3/TRBV12-4
D: TRBD1
size: -

DNA: TGTGCCAGCCGACCGGCTAGCGGGAGGGCCTGGGACAATGAGCAGTTCTTC
CDR3: CASRPASGRAWDNEQFF
J: TRBJ2-1
V: TRBV7-9
D: TRBD2
size: once

DNA: TGTGCCAGCAGTGAAGTGTCTAGCGGGAGCCGTGAGCAGTTCTTC
CDR3: CASSEVSSGSREQFF
J: TRBJ2-1
V: TRBV25-1
D: TRBD2
size: once

DNA: TGTGCCACCAGTGATTTGACCCCGGGGACTCAACATGAGCAGTTCTTC
CDR3: CATSDLTPGTQHEQFF
J: TRBJ2-1
V: TRBV24-1
D: -
size: -

DNA: TGCGCCAGCAGCTTAGCGACAGGGCTTCAAGAGACCCAGTACTTC
CDR3: CASSLATGLQETQYF
J: TRBJ2-5
V: TRBV5-1
D: TRBD1
size: -

DNA: TGTGCCAGCAGCTTTATTGAGCGGGTGGGCACAGATACGCAGTATTTT
CDR3: CASSFIERVGTDTQYF
J: TRBJ2-3
V: TRBV7-2
D: -
size: -

DNA: TGTGCCAGCAGCTTTAATGATGGCTACACCTTC
CDR3: CASSFNDGYTF
J: TRBJ1-2
V: TRBV5-6
D: -
size: -

DNA: TGTGCCAGCAGCCCCCATAGCGGGAGGGCCGGGGAGACCCAGTACTTC
CDR3: CASSPHSGRAGETQYF
J: TRBJ2-5
V: TRBV11-3
D: TRBD2
size: -

DNA: TGTGCCAGCAGCGACCCTAGCGGGAGGCCCTACAATGAGCAGTTCTTC
CDR3: CASSDPSGRPYNEQFF
J: TRBJ2-1
V: TRBV9
D: TRBD2
size: -

DNA: TGTGCCAGCAGCTTAGCTCCCGGGGTCCTCCCCGGCGGGGAGCTGTTTTTT
CDR3: CASSLAPGVLPGGELFF
J: TRBJ2-2
V: TRBV7-9
D: -
size: -